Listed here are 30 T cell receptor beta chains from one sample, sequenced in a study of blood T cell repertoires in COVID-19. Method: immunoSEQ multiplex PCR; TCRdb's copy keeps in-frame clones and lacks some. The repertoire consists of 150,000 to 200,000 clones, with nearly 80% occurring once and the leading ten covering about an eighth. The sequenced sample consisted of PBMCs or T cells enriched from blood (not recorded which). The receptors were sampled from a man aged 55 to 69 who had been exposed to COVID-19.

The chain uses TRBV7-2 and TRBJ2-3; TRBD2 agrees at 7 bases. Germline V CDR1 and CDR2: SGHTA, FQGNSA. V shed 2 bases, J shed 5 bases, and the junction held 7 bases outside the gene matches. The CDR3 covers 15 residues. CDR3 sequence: CASSLIWGRGDTQYF. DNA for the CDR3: TGTGCCAGCAGCTTAATCTGGGGGAGGGGAGATACGCAGTATTTT.

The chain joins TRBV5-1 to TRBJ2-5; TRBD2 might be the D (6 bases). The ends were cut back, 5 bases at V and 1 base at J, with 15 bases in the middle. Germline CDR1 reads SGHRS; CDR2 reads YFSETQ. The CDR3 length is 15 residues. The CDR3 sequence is CASRLAIGTQETQYF. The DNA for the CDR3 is TGCGCCAGCAGGCTAGCGATAGGGACCCAAGAGACCCAGTACTTC.

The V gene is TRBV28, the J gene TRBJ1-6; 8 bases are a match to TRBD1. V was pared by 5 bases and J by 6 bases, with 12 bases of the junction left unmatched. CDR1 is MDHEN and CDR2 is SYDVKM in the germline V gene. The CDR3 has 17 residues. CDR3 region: CASSPRPGQAPNSPLHF. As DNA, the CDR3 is TGTGCCAGCAGTCCGCGACCGGGACAGGCTCCTAATTCACCCCTCCACTTT.

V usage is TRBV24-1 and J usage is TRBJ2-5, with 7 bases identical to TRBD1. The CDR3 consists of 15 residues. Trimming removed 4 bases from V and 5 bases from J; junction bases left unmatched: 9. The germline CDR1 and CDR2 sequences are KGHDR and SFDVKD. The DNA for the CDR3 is TGTGCCACCAGTGACACCGGGACAGAGGGCGAGACCCAGTACTTC. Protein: CATSDTGTEGETQYF.

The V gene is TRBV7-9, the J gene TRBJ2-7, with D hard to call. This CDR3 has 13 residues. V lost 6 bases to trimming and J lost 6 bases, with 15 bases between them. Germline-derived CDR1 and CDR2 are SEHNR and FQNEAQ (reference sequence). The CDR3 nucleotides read TGTGCCAGCAGTTACACCTTTAGCTCCGAGCAGTACTTC. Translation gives CASSYTFSSEQYF.

CDR3 sequence reads: CAWSVSSGAYEQYF. CDR3 in DNA: TGTGCCTGGAGCGTCTCTAGCGGCGCCTACGAGCAGTACTTC. The chain has TRBV30 and TRBJ2-7; 7 nucleotides match TRBD2. There are 14 residues in the CDR3. Trimming cost V 3 bases and J 2 bases; bases outside gene matches: 7. The germline CDR1 and CDR2 sequences are GTSNPN and SVGIG (reference sequence). Complete variable domain (other parts from reference TRBV30 and TRBJ2-7): SQTIHQWPATLVQPVGSPLSLECTVEGTSNPNLYWYRQAAGRGLQLLFYSVGIGQISSEVPQNLSASRPQDRQFILSSKKLLLSDSGFYLCAWSVSSGAYEQYFGPGTRLTVT.

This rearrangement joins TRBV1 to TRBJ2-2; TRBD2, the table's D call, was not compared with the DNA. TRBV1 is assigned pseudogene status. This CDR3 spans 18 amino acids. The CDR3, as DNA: TGCACCAGCAGCCAAGGTCCGGGACTAGCGGTGAACACCGGGGAGCTGTTTTTT. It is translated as CTSSQGPGLAVNTGELFF.

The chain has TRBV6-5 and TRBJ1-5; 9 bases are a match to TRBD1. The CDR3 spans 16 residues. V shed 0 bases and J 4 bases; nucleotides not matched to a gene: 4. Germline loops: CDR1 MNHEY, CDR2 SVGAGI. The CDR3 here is CASSYSGTGINQPQHF. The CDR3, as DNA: TGTGCCAGCAGTTACTCAGGGACAGGGATTAATCAGCCCCAGCATTTT.

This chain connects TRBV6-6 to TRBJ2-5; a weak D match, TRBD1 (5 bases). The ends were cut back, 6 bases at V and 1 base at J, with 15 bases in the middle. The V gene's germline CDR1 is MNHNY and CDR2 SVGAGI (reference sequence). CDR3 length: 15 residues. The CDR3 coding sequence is TGTGCCAGCAGACTCTCCCAGGGAATCCAAGAGACCCAGTACTTC. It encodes CASRLSQGIQETQYF.

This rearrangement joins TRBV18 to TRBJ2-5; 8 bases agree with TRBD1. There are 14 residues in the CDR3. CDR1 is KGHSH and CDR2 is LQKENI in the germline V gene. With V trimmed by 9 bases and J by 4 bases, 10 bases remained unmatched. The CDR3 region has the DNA TGTGCCAGTCACAAGGACAGGGTGGGAGAGACCCAGTACTTC. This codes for CASHKDRVGETQYF.

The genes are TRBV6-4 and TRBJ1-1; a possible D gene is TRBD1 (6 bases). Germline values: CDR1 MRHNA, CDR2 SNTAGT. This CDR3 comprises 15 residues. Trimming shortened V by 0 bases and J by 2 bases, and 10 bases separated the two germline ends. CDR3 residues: CASSDSSDSNTEAFF. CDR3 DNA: TGTGCCAGCAGTGACTCCTCGGACAGCAACACTGAAGCTTTCTTT.

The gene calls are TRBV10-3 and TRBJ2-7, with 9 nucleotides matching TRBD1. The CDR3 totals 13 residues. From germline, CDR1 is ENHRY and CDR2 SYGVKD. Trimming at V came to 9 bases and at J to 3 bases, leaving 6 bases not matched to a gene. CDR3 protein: CAISRDRVYEQYF. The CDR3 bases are TGTGCCATTAGTCGGGACAGGGTCTACGAGCAGTACTTC.

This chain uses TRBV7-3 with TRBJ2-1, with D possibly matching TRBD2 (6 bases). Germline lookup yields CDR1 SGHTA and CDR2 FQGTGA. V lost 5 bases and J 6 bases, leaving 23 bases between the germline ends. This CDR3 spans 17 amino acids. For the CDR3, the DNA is TGTGCCAGCAGCCAGTGGGCTGGCGGGAAAGACCGCAATGAGCAGTTCTTC. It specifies CASSQWAGGKDRNEQFF. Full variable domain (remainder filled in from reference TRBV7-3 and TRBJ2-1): GAGVSQTPSNKVTEKGKYVELRCDPISGHTALYWYRQSLGQGPEFLIYFQGTGAADDSGLPNDRFFAVRPEGSVSTLKIQRTERGDSAVYLCASSQWAGGKDRNEQFFGPGTRLTVL.

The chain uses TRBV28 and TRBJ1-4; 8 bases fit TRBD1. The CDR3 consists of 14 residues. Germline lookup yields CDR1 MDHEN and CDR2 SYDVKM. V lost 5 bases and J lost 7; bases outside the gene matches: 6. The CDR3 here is CASSRDRGSEKLFF. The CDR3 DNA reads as TGTGCCAGCAGTCGTGACAGGGGCAGTGAAAAACTGTTTTTT.

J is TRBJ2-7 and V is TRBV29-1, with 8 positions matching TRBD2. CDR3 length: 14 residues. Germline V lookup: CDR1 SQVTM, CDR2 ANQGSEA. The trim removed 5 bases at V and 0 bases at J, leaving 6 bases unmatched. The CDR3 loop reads CSVRVAGSSYEQYF. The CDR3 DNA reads TGCAGCGTTCGGGTAGCGGGGAGCTCCTACGAGCAGTACTTC.

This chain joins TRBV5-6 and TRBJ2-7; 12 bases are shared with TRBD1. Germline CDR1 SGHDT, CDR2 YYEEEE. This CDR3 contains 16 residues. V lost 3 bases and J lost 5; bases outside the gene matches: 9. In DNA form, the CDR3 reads TGTGCCAGCAGCTGGAGGGGGACAGGGGGCTTCAACGAGCAGTACTTC. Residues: CASSWRGTGGFNEQYF.

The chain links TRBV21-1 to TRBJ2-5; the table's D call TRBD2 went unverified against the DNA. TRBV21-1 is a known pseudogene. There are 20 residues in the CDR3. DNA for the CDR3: TGTGCCAGCAGCCCCCGAACTGCAGGACTAGCGGGAGGGCGGGTGAAGACCCAGTACTTC. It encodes CASSPRTAGLAGGRVKTQYF.

The CDR3 coding sequence is TGTGCCAGCAGTCCCGGGACTAGCGGGAGTAGCACAGATACGCAGTATTTT. It specifies CASSPGTSGSSTDTQYF. The V and J genes are TRBV11-3 and TRBJ2-3; 14 positions agree with TRBD2. The CDR3 extends over 17 amino acids. V shed 6 bases, J shed 0 bases, and the junction held 5 bases outside the gene matches. Germline CDR1 SGHNT, CDR2 YENEEA. The whole variable domain, remainder taken from reference TRBV11-3 and TRBJ2-3, is EAGVVQSPRYKIIEKKQPVAFWCNPISGHNTLYWYLQNLGQGPELLIRYENEEAVDDSQLPKDRFSAERLKGVDSTLKIQPAELGDSAVYLCASSPGTSGSSTDTQYFGPGTRLTVL.

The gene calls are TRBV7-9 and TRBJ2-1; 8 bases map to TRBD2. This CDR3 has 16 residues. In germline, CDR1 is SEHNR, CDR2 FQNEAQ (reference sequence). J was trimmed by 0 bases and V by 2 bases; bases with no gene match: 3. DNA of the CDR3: TGTGCCAGCAGCTTATCGAGCGGGAGCTCCTACAATGAGCAGTTCTTC. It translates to CASSLSSGSSYNEQFF.

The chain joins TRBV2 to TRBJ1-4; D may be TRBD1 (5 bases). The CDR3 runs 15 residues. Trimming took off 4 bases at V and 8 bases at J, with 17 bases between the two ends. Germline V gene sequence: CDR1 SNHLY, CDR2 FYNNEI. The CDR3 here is CASSGGWGGSEKLFF. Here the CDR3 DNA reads TGTGCCAGCAGTGGGGGCTGGGGAGGATCGGAAAAACTGTTTTTT.

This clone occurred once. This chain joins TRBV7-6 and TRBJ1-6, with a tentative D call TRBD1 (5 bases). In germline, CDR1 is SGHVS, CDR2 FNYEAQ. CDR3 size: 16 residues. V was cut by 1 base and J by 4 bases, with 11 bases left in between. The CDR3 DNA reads TGTGCCAGCAGCTTAGGGGGCACACCTTATAATTCACCCCTCCACTTT. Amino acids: CASSLGGTPYNSPLHF.

CDR3: CASGDDRDSYEQYF. The CDR3 nucleotides read TGTGCCAGCGGGGACGACAGGGACTCCTACGAGCAGTACTTC. The chain employs TRBV7-9 and TRBJ2-7, with 7 bases that match TRBD1. Germline CDR1 SEHNR, CDR2 FQNEAQ (reference sequence). V gave up 8 bases and J gave up 0 bases; unmatched junction bases: 7. This CDR3 comprises 14 residues.

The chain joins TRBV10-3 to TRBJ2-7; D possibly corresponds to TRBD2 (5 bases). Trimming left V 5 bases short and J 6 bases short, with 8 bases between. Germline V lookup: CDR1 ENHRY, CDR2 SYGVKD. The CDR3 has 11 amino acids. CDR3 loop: CAISPGSEQYF. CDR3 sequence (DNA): TGTGCCATCAGTCCGGGGTCCGAGCAGTACTTC.

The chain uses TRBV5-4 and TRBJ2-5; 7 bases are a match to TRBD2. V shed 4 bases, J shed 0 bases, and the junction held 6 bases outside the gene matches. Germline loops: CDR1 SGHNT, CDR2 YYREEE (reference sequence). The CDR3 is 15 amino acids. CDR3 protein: CASSKTSRYQETQYF. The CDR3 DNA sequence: TGTGCCAGCAGCAAGACTAGCAGATACCAAGAGACCCAGTACTTC. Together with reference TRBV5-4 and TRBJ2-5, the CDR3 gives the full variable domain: ETGVTQSPTHLIKTRGQQVTLRCSSQSGHNTVSWYQQALGQGPQFIFQYYREEENGRGNFPPRFSGLQFPNYSSELNVNALELDDSALYLCASSKTSRYQETQYFGPGTRLLVL.

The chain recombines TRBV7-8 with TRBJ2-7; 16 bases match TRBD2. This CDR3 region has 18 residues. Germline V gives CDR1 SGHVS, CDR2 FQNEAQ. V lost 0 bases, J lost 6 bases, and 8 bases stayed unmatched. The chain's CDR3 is CASSLAGRGLAGGGEQYF. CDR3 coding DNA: TGTGCCAGCAGCTTAGCGGGGCGGGGACTAGCGGGAGGGGGCGAGCAGTACTTC.

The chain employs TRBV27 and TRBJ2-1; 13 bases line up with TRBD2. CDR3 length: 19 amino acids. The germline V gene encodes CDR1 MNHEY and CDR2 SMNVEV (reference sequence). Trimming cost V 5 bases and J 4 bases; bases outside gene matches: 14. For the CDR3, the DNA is TGTGCCAGCAGTGCGACCGGGACTAGCGGGACTAGAAAATACAATGAGCAGTTCTTC. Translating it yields CASSATGTSGTRKYNEQFF.

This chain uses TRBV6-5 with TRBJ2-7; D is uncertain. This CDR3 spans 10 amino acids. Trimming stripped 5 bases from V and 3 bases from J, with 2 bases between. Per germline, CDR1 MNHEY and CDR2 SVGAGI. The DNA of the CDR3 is TGTGCCAGCAGTCACTACGAGCAGTACTTC. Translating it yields CASSHYEQYF.

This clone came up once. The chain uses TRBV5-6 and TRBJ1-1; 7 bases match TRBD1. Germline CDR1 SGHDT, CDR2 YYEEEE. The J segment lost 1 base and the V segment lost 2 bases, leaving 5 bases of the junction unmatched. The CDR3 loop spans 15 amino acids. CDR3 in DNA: TGTGCCAGCAGCTTTTCCAGGGGGTGGAACACTGAAGCTTTCTTT. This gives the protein CASSFSRGWNTEAFF.

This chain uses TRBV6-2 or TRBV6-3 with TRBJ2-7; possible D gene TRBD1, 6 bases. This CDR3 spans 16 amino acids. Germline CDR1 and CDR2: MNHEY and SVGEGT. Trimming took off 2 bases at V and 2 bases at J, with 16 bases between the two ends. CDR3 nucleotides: TGTGCCAGCAGTTACGAGCTGGCCAGGGGCCCCTACGAGCAGTACTTC. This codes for CASSYELARGPYEQYF.

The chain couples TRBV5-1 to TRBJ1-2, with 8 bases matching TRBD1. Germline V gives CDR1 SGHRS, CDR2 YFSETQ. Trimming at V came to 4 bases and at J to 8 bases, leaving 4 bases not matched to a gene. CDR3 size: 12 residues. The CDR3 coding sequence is TGCGCCAGCAGCAAGGACAGGGACGGCTACACCTTC. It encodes CASSKDRDGYTF.